This T cell receptor (beta chain) was observed in a study of OX40 agonist ivuxolimab in advanced cancers. Study results and limitations: Some patients without response likewise showed low normalized clonal expansion.

A few counts support this clone. Its target is unknown. Assay used: immunoSEQ multiplex PCR; TCRdb lists only in-frame clones, some missing. Of some 30,000 clones detected, approximately 88% appear once; the ten largest clones hold around 12%. Germline V lookup: CDR1 SGDLS, CDR2 YYNGEE. The length of the CDR3 is 15 residues. Trimming removed 2 bases from V and 3 bases from J, with 13 bases in between. Patients who had autoimmune disease history or got systemic immunosuppression were left out. The TCR originated in an adult with an advanced solid tumor such as melanoma, head and neck, liver or kidney cancer. The V gene is TRBV9, the J gene TRBJ2-3, with D possibly called TRBD1 or TRBD2 (5 bases each). Specimen: CD4+ or CD8+ T cells sorted from blood, collected in a trial of the OX40 agonist ivuxolimab. DNA of the CDR3: TGTGCCAGCAGCGTGAGGGACGCTGGAACAGATACGCAGTATTTT. As protein: CASSVRDAGTDTQYF.